This T cell receptor (beta chain) was recorded in a study of blood T cell repertoires in COVID-19. Study-level background: Italy, Spain and the United States were the sources of the convalescent and acute COVID-19 samples. PBMCs, B-cell-depleted T cells, or T cells provided the cDNA or gDNA that made up the material.

Per the authors' pipeline: Estimation of nucleated cell counts was performed using reference gene primer amplification. The method was immunoSEQ multiplex PCR; TCRdb's version includes in-frame clones alone and lacks a portion of them. V and J calls and clone size follow that table, whereas D and trimming were derived from the DNA. The sample holds over 200,000 clones, over 65% seen once. The germline V gene has CDR1 SGHRS and CDR2 YFSETQ. Unmatched junction bases numbered 13, after V lost 4 bases and J lost 2 bases. The CDR3 sequence is 18 residues long. Sequencing was performed on peripheral blood. The source of this sequence is a woman over 75 with acute or convalescent COVID-19. The chain recombines TRBV5-1 with TRBJ2-5; 11 bases map to TRBD2. The CDR3 DNA follows: TGCGCCAGCAGCATGTCCTTCCTAGCGGGGGGACCACAAGAGACCCAGTACTTC. Its translation is CASSMSFLAGGPQETQYF.